These 7 T cell receptor beta chains were all obtained from the same sample, sequenced in a study of cytomegalovirus exposure and HLA in healthy donors. The study ran its PCR with 60 Vbeta and 13 Jbeta primers. Sequencing used immunoSEQ multiplex PCR; TCRdb keeps in-frame clones, though not all of them. The table shows 30,000 to 40,000 clones, with 44% occurring only once. Specimen: PBMCs. Receptors were obtained from a woman between 50 and 59 years old in good health and CMV-seronegative.

This clone has more than one count but fewer than ten. For the CDR3, the DNA is TGTGCCAGCTCAGCCGGGACTAGCGGACTTAGAAGGAACACCGGGGAGCTGTTTTTT. Translated: CASSAGTSGLRRNTGELFF. The chain joins TRBV18 to TRBJ2-2; 11 positions agree with TRBD2. In germline, CDR1 is KGHSH, CDR2 LQKENI. Trimming at V came to 5 bases and at J to 1 base, leaving 12 bases not matched to a gene. The CDR3 covers 19 residues.

This clone was detected a few times. The gene calls are TRBV2 and TRBJ1-1, with D maybe TRBD1 (5 bases). There are 12 residues in the CDR3. V was trimmed by 4 bases and J by 7 bases, leaving 10 bases between them. Per germline, CDR1 SNHLY and CDR2 FYNNEI. CDR3 in amino acids: CASSVDSYEAFF. In DNA, the CDR3 is TGTGCCAGCAGTGTTGACAGCTATGAAGCTTTCTTT. The variable domain in full, completed from reference TRBV2 and TRBJ1-1, reads EPEVTQTPSHQVTQMGQEVILRCVPISNHLYFYWYRQILGQKVEFLVSFYNNEISEKSEIFDDQFSVERPDGSNFTLKIRSTKLEDSAMYFCASSVDSYEAFFGQGTRLTVV.

The V and J genes are TRBV7-8 and TRBJ1-1, with D possibly TRBD1 on 6 matching bases. The CDR3 sequence is 14 residues long. The V end lost 5 bases, the J end lost 1 base, and 11 bases lay between the germline ends. Germline CDR1 is SGHVS and CDR2 is FQNEAQ. In nucleotides, the CDR3 is TGTGCCAGCAGCCACGGGACACCGAACACTGAAGCTTTCTTT. Translated, it gives CASSHGTPNTEAFF. Drawing the rest from reference TRBV7-8 and TRBJ1-1, the complete variable domain is GAGVSQSPRYKVAKRGQDVALRCDPISGHVSLFWYQQALGQGPEFLTYFQNEAQLDKSGLPSDRFFAERPEGSVSTLKIQRTQQEDSAVYLCASSHGTPNTEAFFGQGTRLTVV.

The chain combines TRBV10-3 with TRBJ1-2; 8 nucleotides match TRBD1. From germline, CDR1 is ENHRY and CDR2 SYGVKD. Trimming removed 11 bases from V and 0 bases from J; junction bases left unmatched: 17. The CDR3 consists of 17 residues. The CDR3 nucleotides are TGTGCCCTATGTCTGGACAGGGTAAGATCCGCTAACTATGGCTACACCTTC. Protein product: CALCLDRVRSANYGYTF.

The chain links TRBV28 to TRBJ2-5, with 9 bases that match TRBD1. The length of the CDR3 is 14 residues. In germline, CDR1 is MDHEN, CDR2 SYDVKM. The V and J ends lost 6 bases and 4 bases, in that order; junction bases with no gene match: 6. The CDR3 nucleotides are TGTGCCAGCAGGCGGACAGGGGCGGGAGAGACCCAGTACTTC. This gives the protein CASRRTGAGETQYF.

The chain links TRBV30 to TRBJ2-7; 9 bases are a match to TRBD1. The CDR3 has 14 amino acids. Trimming at V came to 0 bases and at J to 5 bases, leaving 5 bases not matched to a gene. Germline-derived CDR1 and CDR2 are GTSNPN and SVGIG (reference sequence). Here the CDR3 DNA reads TGTGCCTGGAGTGTAGCACAGGGGGCCGACGAGCAGTACTTC. Its translation is CAWSVAQGADEQYF.

The chain employs TRBV7-6 and TRBJ2-7; a possible D gene is TRBD1 (5 bases). Trimming removed 5 bases from V and 5 bases from J, with 13 bases in between. Germline lookup yields CDR1 SGHVS and CDR2 FNYEAQ. This CDR3 has 13 residues. Written as DNA, the CDR3 is TGTGCCAGCAGCGCCCAGGGCAAACACGAGCAGTACTTC. Translated: CASSAQGKHEQYF. The full variable domain, with the rest looked up from reference TRBV7-6 and TRBJ2-7, is GAGVSQSPRYKVTKRGQDVALRCDPISGHVSLYWYRQALGQGPEFLTYFNYEAQQDKSGLPNDRFSAERPEGSISTLTIQRTEQRDSAMYRCASSAQGKHEQYFGPGTRLTVT.